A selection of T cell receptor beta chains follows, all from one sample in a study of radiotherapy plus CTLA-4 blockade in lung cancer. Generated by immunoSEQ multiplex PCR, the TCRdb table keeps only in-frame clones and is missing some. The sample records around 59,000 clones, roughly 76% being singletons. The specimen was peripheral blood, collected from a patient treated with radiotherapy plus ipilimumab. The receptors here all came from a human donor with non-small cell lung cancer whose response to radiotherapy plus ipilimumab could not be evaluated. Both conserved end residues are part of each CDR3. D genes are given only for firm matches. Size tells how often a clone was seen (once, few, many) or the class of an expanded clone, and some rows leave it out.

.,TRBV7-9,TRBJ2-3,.,CASSPRSPGGQYF,TGTGCCAGCAGCCCCAGGTCCCCCGGGGGGCAGTATTTT
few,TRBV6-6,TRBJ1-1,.,CASSYSQGSTEAFF,TGTGCCAGCAGTTACTCGCAGGGGAGCACTGAAGCTTTCTTT
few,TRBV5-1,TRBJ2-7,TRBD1,CASSLDRGTYEQYF,TGCGCCAGCAGCTTGGACAGGGGGACCTACGAGCAGTACTTC
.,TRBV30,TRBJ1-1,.,CAWSVGAGARTEAFF,TGTGCCTGGAGTGTTGGGGCAGGGGCTAGGACTGAAGCTTTCTTT
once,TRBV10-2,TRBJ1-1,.,CASKREDIRNTEAFF,TGCGCCAGCAAACGTGAGGACATCAGGAACACTGAAGCTTTCTTT
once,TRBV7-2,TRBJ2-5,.,CASSSGRETQYF,TGTGCCAGCAGCTCGGGGAGAGAGACCCAGTACTTC
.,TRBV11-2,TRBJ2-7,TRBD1,CASSITGGYEQYF,TGTGCCAGCAGCATAACAGGGGGCTACGAGCAGTACTTC
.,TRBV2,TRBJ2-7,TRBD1,CASSEGTGLNF,TGTGCCAGCAGTGAAGGGACAGGGTTGAACTTC
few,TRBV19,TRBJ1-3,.,CASRGGNPGNTIYF,TGTGCCAGTAGAGGAGGTAACCCTGGAAACACCATATATTTT
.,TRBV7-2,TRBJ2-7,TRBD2,CASSLVAGGPYEQYF,TGTGCCAGCAGCTTAGTAGCGGGGGGACCATACGAGCAGTACTTC
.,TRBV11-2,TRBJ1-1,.,CASSPAPRVWNTEAFF,TGTGCCAGCAGCCCAGCTCCCAGGGTCTGGAACACTGAAGCTTTCTTT
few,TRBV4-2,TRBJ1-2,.,CASSLEGVGYGYTF,TGTGCCAGCAGCTTGGAAGGGGTGGGATATGGCTACACCTTC
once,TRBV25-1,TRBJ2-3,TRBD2,CASSPRTSASTDTQYF,TGTGCCAGCAGTCCCCGGACTAGCGCTAGCACAGATACGCAGTATTTT
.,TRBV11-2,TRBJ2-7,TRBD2,CASSVAGVNYEQYF,TGTGCCAGCAGTGTAGCGGGAGTCAACTACGAGCAGTACTTC
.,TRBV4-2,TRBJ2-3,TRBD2,CASSQEAVAGGRPDTQYF,TGTGCCAGCAGCCAAGAGGCCGTAGCGGGAGGTCGGCCAGATACGCAGTATTTT
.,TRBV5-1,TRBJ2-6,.,CASSQGTGANVLTF,TGCGCCAGCAGCCAGGGAACTGGGGCCAACGTCCTGACTTTC
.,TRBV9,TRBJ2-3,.,CASSGAGNTDTQYF,TGTGCCAGCAGCGGCGCGGGAAACACAGATACGCAGTATTTT
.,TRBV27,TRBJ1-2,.,CASRPLGANYGYTF,TGTGCCAGCAGACCTCTAGGAGCTAACTATGGCTACACCTTC
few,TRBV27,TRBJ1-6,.,CASSLWGVGTPLHF,TGTGCCAGCAGTTTATGGGGCGTAGGCACACCCCTCCACTTT
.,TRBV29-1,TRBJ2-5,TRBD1,CSVRDRGKETQYF,TGCAGCGTTCGGGACAGGGGAAAAGAGACCCAGTACTTC
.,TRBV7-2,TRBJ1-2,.,CASSSQTDSLEYGYTF,TGTGCCAGCAGCTCCCAAACTGACAGCCTTGAGTATGGCTACACCTTC
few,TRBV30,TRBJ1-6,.,CACRGEHNSPLHF,TGTGCCTGTCGGGGGGAACATAATTCACCCCTCCACTTT
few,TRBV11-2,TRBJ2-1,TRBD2,CASSRIAGRSYNEQFF,TGTGCCAGCAGCCGGATAGCGGGTCGCTCCTACAATGAGCAGTTCTTC
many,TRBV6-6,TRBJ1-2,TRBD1,CASSYPTGGYTF,TGTGCCAGCAGTTACCCGACAGGGGGCTACACCTTC
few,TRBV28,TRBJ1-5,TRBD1,CASSYAGTGGPYSNQPQHF,TGTGCCAGCAGCTATGCTGGGACAGGGGGCCCGTATAGCAATCAGCCCCAGCATTTT
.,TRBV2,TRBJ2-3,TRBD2,CASSFSSSGGGADTQYF,TGTGCCAGCAGTTTCTCTTCTAGCGGGGGGGGCGCAGATACGCAGTATTTT
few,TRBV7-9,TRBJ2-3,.,CASSSDSSTDTQYF,TGTGCCAGCAGCTCGGACAGTAGCACAGATACGCAGTATTTT
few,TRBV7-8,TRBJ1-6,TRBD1,CASSAGQRNSPLHF,TGTGCCAGCAGCGCGGGACAGAGGAATTCACCCCTCCACTTT
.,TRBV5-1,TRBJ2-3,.,CASSLEGSTDTQYF,TGCGCCAGCAGCTTGGAGGGGAGCACAGATACGCAGTATTTT
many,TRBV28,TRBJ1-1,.,CASKTSRGTEAFF,TGTGCCAGCAAGACATCACGGGGCACTGAAGCTTTCTTT
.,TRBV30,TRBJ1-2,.,CAWSVIGQGSGYTF,TGTGCCTGGAGTGTTATTGGGCAGGGAAGTGGCTACACCTTC
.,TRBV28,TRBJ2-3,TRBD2,CASSLPPGGAGGGTDTQYF,TGTGCCAGCAGTTTACCTCCGGGTGGTGCGGGGGGCGGGACAGATACGCAGTATTTT
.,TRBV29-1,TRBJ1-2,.,CSVEKGRAGGYTF,TGCAGCGTTGAAAAGGGGAGGGCTGGAGGCTACACCTTC